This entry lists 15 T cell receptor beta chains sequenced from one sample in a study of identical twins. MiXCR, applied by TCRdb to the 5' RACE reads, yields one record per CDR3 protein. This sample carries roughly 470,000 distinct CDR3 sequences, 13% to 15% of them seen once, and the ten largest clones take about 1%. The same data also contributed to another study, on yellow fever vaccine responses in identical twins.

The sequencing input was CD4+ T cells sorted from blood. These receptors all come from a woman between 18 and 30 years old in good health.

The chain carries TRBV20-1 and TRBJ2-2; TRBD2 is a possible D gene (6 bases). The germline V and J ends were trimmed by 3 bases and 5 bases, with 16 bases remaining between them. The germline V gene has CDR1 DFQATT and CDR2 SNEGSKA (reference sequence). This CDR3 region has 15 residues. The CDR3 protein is CSARVASALTGELFF. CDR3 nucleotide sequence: TGCAGTGCTAGGGTGGCTAGCGCCCTTACCGGGGAGCTGTTTTTT.

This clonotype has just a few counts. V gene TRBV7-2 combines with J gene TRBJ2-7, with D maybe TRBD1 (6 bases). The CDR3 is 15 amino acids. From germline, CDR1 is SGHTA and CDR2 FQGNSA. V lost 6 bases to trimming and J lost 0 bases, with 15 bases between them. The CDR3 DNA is TGTGCCAGCAGTCTCGGGACACCCGGCTCCTACGAGCAGTACTTC. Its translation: CASSLGTPGSYEQYF.

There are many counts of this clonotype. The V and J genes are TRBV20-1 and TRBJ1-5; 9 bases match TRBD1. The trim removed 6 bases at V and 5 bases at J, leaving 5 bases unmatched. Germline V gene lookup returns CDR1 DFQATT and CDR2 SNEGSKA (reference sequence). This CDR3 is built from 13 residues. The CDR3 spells CSARDRADQPQHF. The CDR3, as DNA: TGCAGTGCCCGGGACAGGGCCGATCAGCCCCAGCATTTT.

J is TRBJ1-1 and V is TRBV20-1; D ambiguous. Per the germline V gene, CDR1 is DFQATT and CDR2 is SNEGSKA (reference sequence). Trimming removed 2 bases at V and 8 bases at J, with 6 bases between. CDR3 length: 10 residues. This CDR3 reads CSARKEEAFF. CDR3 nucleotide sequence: TGCAGTGCTAGAAAAGAAGAAGCTTTCTTT.

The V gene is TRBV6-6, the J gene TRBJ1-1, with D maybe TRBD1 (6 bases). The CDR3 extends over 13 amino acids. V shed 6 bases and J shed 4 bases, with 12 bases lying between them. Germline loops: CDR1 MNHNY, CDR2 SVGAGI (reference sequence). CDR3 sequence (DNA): TGTGCCAGCAGAGCATTAGGGGGCACTGAAGCTTTCTTT. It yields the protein CASRALGGTEAFF.

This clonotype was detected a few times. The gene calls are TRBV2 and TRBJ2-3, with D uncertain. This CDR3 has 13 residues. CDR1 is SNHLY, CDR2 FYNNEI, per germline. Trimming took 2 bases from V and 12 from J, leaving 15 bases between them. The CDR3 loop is CASSENSNSHQYF. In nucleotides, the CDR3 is TGTGCCAGCAGTGAAAACTCCAACTCCCACCAGTATTTT.

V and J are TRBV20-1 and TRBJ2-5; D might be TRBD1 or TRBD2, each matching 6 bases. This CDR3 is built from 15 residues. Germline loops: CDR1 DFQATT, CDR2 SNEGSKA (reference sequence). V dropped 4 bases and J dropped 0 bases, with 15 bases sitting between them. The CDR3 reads CSAKNRDLYQETQYF. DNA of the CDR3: TGCAGTGCTAAAAACAGGGACTTGTACCAAGAGACCCAGTACTTC.

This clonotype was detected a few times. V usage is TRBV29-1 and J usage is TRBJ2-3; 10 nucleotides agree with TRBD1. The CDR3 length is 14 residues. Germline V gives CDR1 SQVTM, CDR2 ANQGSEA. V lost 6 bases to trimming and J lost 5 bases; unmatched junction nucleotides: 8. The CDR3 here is CSVGGQGFKDTQYF. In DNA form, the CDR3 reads TGCAGCGTGGGGGGACAGGGGTTTAAAGATACGCAGTATTTT.

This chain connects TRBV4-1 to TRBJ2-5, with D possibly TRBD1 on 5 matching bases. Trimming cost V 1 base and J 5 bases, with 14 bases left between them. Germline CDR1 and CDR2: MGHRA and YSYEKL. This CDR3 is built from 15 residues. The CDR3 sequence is CASSQGDWGTETQYF. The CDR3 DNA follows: TGCGCCAGCAGCCAAGGTGATTGGGGCACGGAGACCCAGTACTTC.

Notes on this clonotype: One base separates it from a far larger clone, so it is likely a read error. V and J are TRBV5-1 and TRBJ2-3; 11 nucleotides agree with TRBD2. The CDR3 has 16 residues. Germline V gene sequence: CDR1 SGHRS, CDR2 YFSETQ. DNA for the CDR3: TGCGCCAGCAGCTTGGGTACTAGCGGGGGCACAGATAAGCAGTATTTT. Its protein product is CASSLGTSGGTDKQYF.

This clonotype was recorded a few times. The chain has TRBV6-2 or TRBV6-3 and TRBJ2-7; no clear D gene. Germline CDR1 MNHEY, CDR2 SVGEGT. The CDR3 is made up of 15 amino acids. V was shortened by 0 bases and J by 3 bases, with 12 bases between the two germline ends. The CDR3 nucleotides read TGTGCCAGCAGTTACTCGACTGGAGACCTCTACGAGCAGTACTTC. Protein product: CASSYSTGDLYEQYF.

Here the CDR3 reads CSASQQGVGGNTIYF. The CDR3 coding sequence is TGCAGTGCTAGTCAGCAGGGAGTGGGTGGAAACACCATATATTTT. J is TRBJ1-3 and V is TRBV20-1; the D gene is possibly TRBD1 (5 bases). The CDR3 totals 15 residues. Germline V gene lookup returns CDR1 DFQATT and CDR2 SNEGSKA (reference sequence). Trimming removed 3 bases from V and 3 bases from J, with 15 bases in between.

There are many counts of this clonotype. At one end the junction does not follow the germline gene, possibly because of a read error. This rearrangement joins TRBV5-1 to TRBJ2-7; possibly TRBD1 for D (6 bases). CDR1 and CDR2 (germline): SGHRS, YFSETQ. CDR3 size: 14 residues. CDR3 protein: CASSLGQGIYEQYF. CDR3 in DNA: TGTGCCAGCAGCTTAGGGCAGGGGATCTACGAGCAGTACTTC.

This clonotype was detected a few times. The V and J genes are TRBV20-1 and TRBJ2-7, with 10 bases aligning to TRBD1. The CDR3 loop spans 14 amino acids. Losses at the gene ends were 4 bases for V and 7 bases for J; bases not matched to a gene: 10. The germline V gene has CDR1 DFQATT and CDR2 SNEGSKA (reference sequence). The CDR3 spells CSATPGQGTGEQYF. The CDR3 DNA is TGCAGTGCTACGCCGGGACAGGGGACGGGGGAGCAGTACTTC.

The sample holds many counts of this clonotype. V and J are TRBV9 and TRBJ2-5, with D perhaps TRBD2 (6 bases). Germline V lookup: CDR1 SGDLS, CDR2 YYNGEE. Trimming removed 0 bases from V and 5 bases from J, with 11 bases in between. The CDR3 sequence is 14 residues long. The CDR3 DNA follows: TGTGCCAGCAGCGTAGATGGGAGGTGGGAGACCCAGTACTTC. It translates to CASSVDGRWETQYF.